This record concerns one T cell receptor (beta chain) sequence. These data come from a study of blood T cell repertoires in COVID-19. Measured with immunoSEQ multiplex PCR; TCRdb has only the in-frame clones, and not every one. The sample consists of about 220,000 clones, almost 90% of them appearing once. The CDR3 runs to 13 residues. Trimming removed 6 bases at V and 9 bases at J, with 15 bases between. Enrollees, about 18 to 100 years old, lived in approximately 24 US areas. This receptor was taken from a woman in her forties or fifties with acute COVID-19. The chain joins TRBV12-3 or TRBV12-4 to TRBJ2-1, with D hard to call. The sample taken for sequencing was PBMCs or T cells enriched from blood (not recorded which). CDR3: CASSLTKTSEQFF. The CDR3 nucleotides are TGTGCCAGCAGCCTTACCAAGACAAGTGAGCAGTTCTTC.